These 27 T cell receptor beta chains were sequenced from one sample in a study of blood T cell repertoires in COVID-19. Method: immunoSEQ multiplex PCR; TCRdb's copy keeps in-frame clones and lacks some. Here the sample spans 350,000 or so clones, approximately 86% being singletons. Sequencing used PBMCs or T cells enriched from blood (not recorded which). These receptors originate from a middle-aged woman with acute COVID-19.

This rearrangement joins TRBV4-1 to TRBJ1-3; tentatively, D is TRBD1 (5 bases). Deletions cut 3 bases from V and 2 bases from J, with 14 bases between. This CDR3 spans 16 amino acids. Germline CDR1 is MGHRA and CDR2 is YSYEKL. The CDR3 sequence is CASSHPREGAGNTIYF. In nucleotides, the CDR3 is TGCGCCAGCAGCCATCCCAGGGAAGGGGCTGGAAACACCATATATTTT.

The V and J genes are TRBV7-2 and TRBJ2-2, with TRBD1 matching 7 bases. This CDR3 contains 14 residues. Germline CDR1 SGHTA, CDR2 FQGNSA. With 3 bases clipped from V and 5 bases from J, the junction kept 3 bases outside the gene matches. The CDR3 sequence is CASSLTQGTGELFF. In DNA, the CDR3 is TGTGCCAGCAGCTTGACACAGGGGACCGGGGAGCTGTTTTTT. Together with reference TRBV7-2 and TRBJ2-2, the CDR3 gives the full variable domain: GAGVSQSPSNKVTEKGKDVELRCDPISGHTALYWYRQSLGQGLEFLIYFQGNSAPDKSGLPSDRFSAERTGGSVSTLTIQRTQQEDSAVYLCASSLTQGTGELFFGEGSRLTVL.

This chain connects TRBV10-3 to TRBJ1-5; no clear D gene. Per the germline V gene, CDR1 is ENHRY and CDR2 is SYGVKD. Trimming took 3 bases from V and 9 from J, leaving 9 bases between them. CDR3 length: 12 residues. The CDR3 loop is CAISDFSMPQHF. CDR3 sequence (DNA): TGTGCCATCAGTGATTTTTCCATGCCCCAGCATTTT.

V and J are TRBV3-1 (or the pseudogene TRBV3-2) and TRBJ2-7; TRBD1 might be the D (6 bases). V gave up 4 bases and J gave up 1 base, with 14 bases separating them. This CDR3 is 15 amino acids long. The germline V gene encodes CDR1 LGHDT and CDR2 YNNKEL (reference sequence). The CDR3 nucleotides are TGTGCCAGCAGCCCCTACGAGGGGACATCCTACGAGCAGTACTTC. Translating gives CASSPYEGTSYEQYF.

The chain employs TRBV3-1 (or the pseudogene TRBV3-2) and TRBJ2-2; 7 bases match TRBD1. Germline V gives CDR1 LGHDT, CDR2 YNNKEL (reference sequence). The V and J ends lost 4 bases and 0 bases, in that order; junction bases with no gene match: 8. This CDR3 has 17 residues. The CDR3 DNA reads TGTGCCAGCAGCCCCACCTCGCAGGGGGCGAACACCGGGGAGCTGTTTTTT. Translation gives CASSPTSQGANTGELFF.

CDR3 in amino acids: CASSLAPGLAGGSAGELFF. CDR3 DNA: TGTGCCAGCAGCTTAGCCCCAGGACTAGCGGGAGGTTCGGCCGGGGAGCTGTTTTTT. The chain uses TRBV7-9 and TRBJ2-2; 14 nucleotides align to TRBD2. CDR3 size: 19 residues. Trimming removed 0 bases from V and 6 bases from J; junction bases left unmatched: 9. Germline CDR1 is SEHNR and CDR2 is FQNEAQ (reference sequence).

This clone has just a few counts. The chain carries TRBV9 and TRBJ2-7; the match to TRBD1 covers 8 bases. V was pared by 4 bases and J by 3 bases, with 6 bases of the junction left unmatched. CDR1 is SGDLS and CDR2 is YYNGEE in the germline V gene. This CDR3 comprises 14 residues. CDR3 residues: CASSPNTGGYEQYF. CDR3 bases: TGTGCCAGCAGCCCAAATACAGGGGGCTACGAGCAGTACTTC.

In its sample, this clone was seen once. Other DNA sequences in this sample translate to the same CDR3. This rearrangement joins TRBV6-5 to TRBJ1-6; TRBD1 matches 9 bases. Germline CDR1 MNHEY, CDR2 SVGAGI. The CDR3 runs 13 residues. Unmatched junction bases numbered 2, after V lost 8 bases and J lost 6 bases. CDR3 nucleotide sequence: TGTGCCAGCCGGGACAGGGTTAATTCACCCCTCCACTTT. Its translation: CASRDRVNSPLHF.

This chain links TRBV9 with TRBJ1-6, with 7 bases lining up with TRBD1. Germline V CDR1 and CDR2: SGDLS, YYNGEE. CDR3 length: 15 amino acids. Germline trimming cut 3 bases from V and 7 bases from J; bases unmatched to any gene: 7. The CDR3 is CASSARDSWNSPLHF. Written as DNA, the CDR3 is TGTGCCAGCAGCGCGAGGGACAGTTGGAATTCACCCCTCCACTTT.

The chain couples TRBV7-2 to TRBJ1-1, with D perhaps TRBD1 (6 bases). V was clipped by 1 base and J by 4 bases, with 13 bases between them. Germline V gene data show CDR1 as SGHTA and CDR2 as FQGNSA. CDR3 length: 15 amino acids. As DNA, the CDR3 is TGTGCCAGCAGCTTAGGACAGGCGGCAGGCACTGAAGCTTTCTTT. It is translated as CASSLGQAAGTEAFF.

J is TRBJ2-7 and V is TRBV28; TRBD1 agrees at 9 bases. The CDR3 is 15 amino acids. The ends lost 6 bases at V and 7 bases at J; junction bases unmatched: 13. Looked up from germline, CDR1 is MDHEN and CDR2 is SYDVKM. The CDR3 DNA is TGTGCCAGCAGGAGGTCCGGGACAGGGTCCTTGGAGCAGTACTTC. Its translation is CASRRSGTGSLEQYF.

The gene calls are TRBV7-9 and TRBJ2-5; D perhaps matches TRBD1 (7 bases). With 0 bases removed from V and 3 bases from J, the gap between germline ends came to 14 bases. Germline CDR1 SEHNR, CDR2 FQNEAQ (reference sequence). The CDR3 loop spans 16 amino acids. Written as DNA, the CDR3 is TGTGCCAGCAGCTTAGCTCGCGCAGGGGGGAAAGAGACCCAGTACTTC. This encodes CASSLARAGGKETQYF.

V gene TRBV19 combines with J gene TRBJ1-1, with unresolved D. Trimming removed 5 bases at V and 0 bases at J, with 7 bases between. The CDR3 runs 13 residues. Germline CDR1 LNHDA, CDR2 SQIVND (reference sequence). In nucleotides, the CDR3 is TGTGCCAGTAGTCAGACAATGAACACTGAAGCTTTCTTT. It is translated as CASSQTMNTEAFF. Full variable domain (remainder filled in from reference TRBV19 and TRBJ1-1): DGGITQSPKYLFRKEGQNVTLSCEQNLNHDAMYWYRQDPGQGLRLIYYSQIVNDFQKGDIAEGYSVSREKKESFPLTVTSAQKNPTAFYLCASSQTMNTEAFFGQGTRLTVV.

This chain joins TRBV18 and TRBJ2-5; D remains ambiguous. V was clipped by 1 base and J by 2 bases, with 8 bases between them. The CDR3 runs 14 residues. Germline CDR1 reads KGHSH; CDR2 reads LQKENI. CDR3 residues: CASSPRAKQETQYF. The CDR3 DNA reads TGTGCCAGCTCACCACGGGCAAAGCAAGAGACCCAGTACTTC.

The chain has TRBV7-9 and TRBJ2-1; possibly TRBD2 for D (5 bases). The CDR3 runs 11 residues. CDR1 is SEHNR, CDR2 FQNEAQ, per germline (reference sequence). The V gene lost 5 bases and the J gene lost 13 bases, with 12 bases spanning the gap. DNA of the CDR3: TGTGCCAGCAGCCCCGGACGGACTCAGTTCTTC. Translated: CASSPGRTQFF.

The chain couples TRBV5-8 to TRBJ1-1, with a possible D match to TRBD1 (5 bases). Germline V CDR1 and CDR2: SGHTS, YDEGEE. The CDR3 is 17 amino acids. V was trimmed by 1 base and J by 5 bases, leaving 21 bases between them. CDR3 loop: CASSLLGGRDFRTEAFF. CDR3 in DNA: TGTGCCAGCAGCTTGTTGGGGGGAAGGGACTTCAGGACTGAAGCTTTCTTT.

The genes are TRBV6-5 and TRBJ1-2; tentative D call: TRBD1 (5 bases). The ends were cut back, 6 bases at V and 2 bases at J, with 10 bases in the middle. The length of the CDR3 is 13 residues. CDR1 and CDR2 from the germline V gene are MNHEY and SVGAGI. The CDR3 bases are TGTGCCAGCAGCAGGGCCGCGAACTATGGCTACACCTTC. It encodes CASSRAANYGYTF.

This clone was picked up one time. The chain carries TRBV4-1 and TRBJ2-1, with TRBD1 as a possible D gene (5 bases). Germline values: CDR1 MGHRA, CDR2 YSYEKL. This CDR3 has 16 residues. V was cut by 1 base and J by 8 bases, with 18 bases left in between. CDR3 region: CASSQGDRIGVDEQFF. In DNA form, the CDR3 reads TGCGCCAGCAGCCAAGGCGACAGAATCGGAGTAGATGAGCAGTTCTTC.

The rearrangement joins TRBV6-2 or TRBV6-3 to TRBJ2-3; a possible D gene is TRBD1 (5 bases). CDR1 and CDR2 from the germline V gene are MNHEY and SVGEGT. The CDR3 runs to 16 residues. The V gene lost 0 bases and the J gene lost 2 bases, with 12 bases spanning the gap. In DNA form, the CDR3 reads TGTGCCAGCAGTTACTCGACAGTCTACTTCACAGATACGCAGTATTTT. It is translated as CASSYSTVYFTDTQYF.

This clone showed up just a few times. The chain carries TRBV6-5 and TRBJ1-2, with D hard to call. Trimming pared 0 bases from V and 3 bases from J, leaving 8 bases between. The germline CDR1 and CDR2 sequences are MNHEY and SVGAGI. The CDR3 runs 14 residues. CDR3 bases: TGTGCCAGCAGTTACTCGATGAACTACTATGGCTACACCTTC. Its protein product is CASSYSMNYYGYTF.

The chain employs TRBV7-6 and TRBJ2-1; possibly TRBD1 for D (6 bases). With 3 bases removed from V and 10 bases from J, the gap between germline ends came to 10 bases. CDR1 is SGHVS, CDR2 FNYEAQ, per germline. This CDR3 comprises 12 residues. As DNA, the CDR3 is TGTGCCAGCAGCTTGAACAGGGCCGAGCAGTTCTTC. The encoded protein is CASSLNRAEQFF.

The rearrangement uses TRBV5-4 and TRBJ1-1, with TRBD1 identical over 7 bases. The CDR3 covers 15 residues. The V gene's germline CDR1 is SGHNT and CDR2 YYREEE (reference sequence). V was clipped by 4 bases and J by 7 bases; unmatched bases: 13. CDR3 in amino acids: CASSRGQRNGFEAFF. CDR3 in DNA: TGTGCCAGCAGCCGGGGACAGAGAAACGGCTTTGAAGCTTTCTTT.

The V and J genes are TRBV2 and TRBJ2-4; D perhaps matches TRBD1 (6 bases). Germline CDR1 SNHLY, CDR2 FYNNEI. V was cut by 6 bases and J by 1 base, with 13 bases left in between. This CDR3 has 15 amino acids. Written as DNA, the CDR3 is TGTGCCAGCAGGGCTGACAGGTTGGCCAAAAACATTCAGTACTTC. It translates to CASRADRLAKNIQYF.

V usage is TRBV19 and J usage is TRBJ1-6; D unclear. Germline CDR1 is LNHDA and CDR2 is SQIVND (reference sequence). The V end was cut by 1 base, the J end by 9 bases, with 10 bases between. The CDR3 runs 14 residues. CDR3 coding DNA: TGTGCCAGTAGTATAGTCCCGGGAACTTCACCCCTCCACTTT. Protein product: CASSIVPGTSPLHF.

DNA for the CDR3: TGTGCCAGCAGCTTGCTAGCAGGAAACAATGAGCAGTTCTTC. Translated, it gives CASSLLAGNNEQFF. V is TRBV5-6 and J is TRBJ2-1; D may be TRBD2 (5 bases). V gave up 1 base and J gave up 5 bases, with 10 bases separating them. The CDR3 extends over 14 amino acids. The germline CDR1 and CDR2 sequences are SGHDT and YYEEEE.

This chain connects TRBV5-4 to TRBJ2-2, with D perhaps TRBD1 (5 bases). Germline lookup yields CDR1 SGHNT and CDR2 YYREEE (reference sequence). V gave up 0 bases and J gave up 0 bases, with 12 bases separating them. The CDR3 spans 17 residues. CDR3 in amino acids: CASSLGGTFANTGELFF. CDR3 nucleotides: TGTGCCAGCAGCTTGGGGGGCACATTCGCGAACACCGGGGAGCTGTTTTTT.

The rearrangement uses TRBV12-3 or TRBV12-4 and TRBJ1-2; D may be TRBD1 (6 bases). The CDR3 runs 12 residues. V was trimmed by 7 bases and J by 5 bases, leaving 11 bases between them. This CDR3 reads CASTVRGYGYTF. The CDR3 nucleotides read TGTGCCAGCACCGTAAGGGGGTATGGCTACACCTTC.